The entry that follows covers one TCR beta chain sequence. Its matching antigen is unknown. Profiling relied on immunoSEQ multiplex PCR, and the TCRdb table lists in-frame clones only, not all of them. The table shows fewer than 3 million clones, with about nine tenths occurring only once. V was shortened by 3 bases and J by 3 bases, with 14 bases between the two germline ends. CDR1 is MDHEN and CDR2 is SYDVKM in the germline V gene. This CDR3 spans 15 amino acids. The data belong to a study of shared clonotypes between healthy human individuals. Findings and caveats of the study: The researchers took only blood, and tissue repertoires probably look different.

The genes are TRBV28 and TRBJ1-2; D is uncertain. The sequenced sample consisted of naive CD4+ T cells from PBMCs. The subset: CD45RA+ positively selected. This TCR was recovered from a man aged 18-30 years in good health. Some clones in this sample may be carry-over from other donors' samples. The CDR3 bases are TGTGCCAGCAGTTTGGTCGATATGACATACTATGGCTACACCTTC. Translation: CASSLVDMTYYGYTF.